The 23 T cell receptor beta chains in this list originate from one sample, sequenced in a study of regulatory T cells in long-lasting Graves disease. This sample's time point: persistent/refractory GD, antithyroid drugs over 5 years with positive TRAb. There was RNA extracted from PBMCs, and the TCR library was made from it. Building of the TCR beta libraries involved iRepertoire HTBI primers and Arm-PCR of CDR3 regions. Via MiXCR, TCRdb re-called the multiplex PCR reads, giving one row per CDR3 protein. This table holds roughly 430,000 distinct CDR3 sequences, roughly 23% found once. The sample consisted of peripheral blood mononuclear cells (PBMCs), taken when the disease was refractory, from a patient treated with antithyroid drugs. These TCRs come from a female donor with Graves disease.

This rearrangement joins TRBV29-1 to TRBJ2-7, with D possibly called TRBD1 or TRBD2 (6 bases each). CDR1 is SQVTM and CDR2 is ANQGSEA in the germline V gene. This CDR3 is built from 13 residues. Trimming left V 6 bases short and J 3 bases short, with 15 bases between. CDR3 nucleotides: TGCAGCGTCTCGGGGGCGGAAAACTACGAGCAGTACTTC. It is translated as CSVSGAENYEQYF.

Notes on this clonotype: One end of the junction fails to match germline, which may point to a read error. The rearrangement uses TRBV20-1 and TRBJ2-5, with D unresolved. Germline lookup yields CDR1 DFQATT and CDR2 SNEGSKA (reference sequence). The CDR3 spans 13 residues. CDR3 protein: CSAQGRNQEAQYF. The CDR3 DNA sequence: TGCAGTGCTCAAGGCCGAAATCAAGAGGCCCAGTACTTC.

Many counts were recorded for this clonotype. The chain employs TRBV6-1 and TRBJ1-2, with 8 bases that match TRBD1. V lost 7 bases to trimming and J lost 1 base; unmatched junction nucleotides: 2. In germline, CDR1 is MNHNS, CDR2 SASEGT. The CDR3 totals 13 residues. The CDR3 sequence is CASKTGVNYGYTF. The CDR3 DNA reads as TGTGCCAGCAAGACAGGGGTTAACTATGGCTACACCTTC.

As to this clonotype: Possible read error: a much larger clone is one base away. The chain employs TRBV7-2 and TRBJ2-7; D might be TRBD2 (6 bases). CDR1 and CDR2 (germline): SGHTA, FQGNSA. CDR3 length: 13 residues. V lost 5 bases and J lost 2, with 10 bases in between. The CDR3 nucleotides read TGTACCAGCAGCCGGGAGTCCCCCTACGAGCAGTACTTC. Amino acids: CTSSRESPYEQYF. The full variable domain, its missing parts supplied by reference TRBV7-2 and TRBJ2-7, is GAGVSQSPSNKVTEKGKDVELRCDPISGHTALYWYRQSLGQGLEFLIYFQGNSAPDKSGLPSDRFSAERTGGSVSTLTIQRTQQEDSAVYLCTSSRESPYEQYFGPGTRLTVT.

This clonotype was detected a few times. The chain employs TRBV20-1 and TRBJ2-2; D not resolved. V was clipped by 0 bases and J by 13 bases, with 15 bases between them. The germline gives CDR1 DFQATT, CDR2 SNEGSKA (reference sequence). CDR3 size: 13 residues. The chain's CDR3 is CSAREMIPPGLFF. CDR3 nucleotide sequence: TGCAGTGCTAGAGAAATGATTCCACCAGGGCTGTTTTTT.

This clonotype came up many times. J is TRBJ2-7 and V is TRBV15, with 8 nucleotides matching TRBD2. From germline, CDR1 is LNHNV and CDR2 YYDKDF (reference sequence). J lost 3 bases, V lost 0 bases, and 4 bases had no gene match. CDR3 length: 15 amino acids. DNA of the CDR3: TGTGCCACCAGCAGAGATAGGCTAGCGGGCTACGAGCAGTACTTC. Protein product: CATSRDRLAGYEQYF.

This clonotype appeared many times. The J gene is TRBJ2-2, the V gene TRBV2; possible D gene TRBD2, 5 bases. With 7 bases removed from V and 2 bases from J, the gap between germline ends came to 14 bases. In germline, CDR1 is SNHLY, CDR2 FYNNEI. The CDR3 extends over 15 amino acids. The CDR3 DNA is TGTGCCAGCAAAGTGAGGGCCTCAAACACCGGGGAGCTGTTTTTT. Translated: CASKVRASNTGELFF.

In regard to this clonotype: This clone may be a read error of a much larger clone one base away. The CDR3 is CSVVGGDGSYTF. CDR3 bases: TGCAGCGTTGTAGGTGGGGACGGCAGCTACACCTTC. The chain has TRBV29-1 and TRBJ1-2, with D possibly being TRBD1 (5 bases). The V end was cut by 4 bases, the J end by 9 bases, with 15 bases between. This CDR3 is built from 12 residues. Germline lookup yields CDR1 SQVTM and CDR2 ANQGSEA.

This clonotype was detected a few times. The rearrangement links TRBV27 to TRBJ1-2; tentative D call: TRBD1 (5 bases). Germline CDR1 and CDR2: MNHEY and SMNVEV (reference sequence). The CDR3 runs 16 residues. V lost 8 bases, J lost 8 bases, and 27 bases lay in between. The CDR3 DNA follows: TGTGCCAGCGGCCGCGGGGCAGGGCAAATATGGTTCGGCTACACCTTC. Translation: CASGRGAGQIWFGYTF.

This clonotype was seen ten or more times. This sequence joins TRBV19 and TRBJ1-5, with D possibly being TRBD1 (6 bases). There are 17 residues in the CDR3. Trimming took off 1 base at V and 4 bases at J, with 17 bases between the two ends. Germline V lookup: CDR1 LNHDA, CDR2 SQIVND (reference sequence). The CDR3 DNA sequence: TGTGCCAGTAGTATAGCCAGGGGTCCTTCGCGGAATCAGCCCCAGCATTTT. The encoded protein is CASSIARGPSRNQPQHF.

Many counts were recorded for this clonotype. The rearrangement links TRBV3-1 to TRBJ1-2, with unresolved D. The CDR3 sequence is 12 residues long. Germline V gene sequence: CDR1 LGHDT, CDR2 YNNKEL (reference sequence). The V gene lost 7 bases and the J gene lost 4 bases, with 10 bases spanning the gap. This CDR3 reads CASIGAGYGYTF. In DNA, the CDR3 is TGTGCCAGCATCGGAGCGGGCTATGGCTACACCTTC. Based on the CDR3 plus reference TRBV3-1 and TRBJ1-2, the full variable domain is DTAVSQTPKYLVTQMGNDKSIKCEQNLGHDTMYWYKQDSKKFLKIMFSYNNKELIINETVPNRFSPKSPDKAHLNLHINSLELGDSAVYFCASIGAGYGYTFGSGTRLTVV.

This clonotype was detected only a few times. The rearrangement joins TRBV29-1 to TRBJ2-3, with TRBD2 matching 15 bases. Losses at the gene ends were 4 bases for V and 6 bases for J; bases not matched to a gene: 2. Germline V gene lookup returns CDR1 SQVTM and CDR2 ANQGSEA. This CDR3 is built from 14 residues. The CDR3 sequence is CSVGGLAGGDTQYF. CDR3 DNA: TGCAGCGTTGGGGGACTAGCGGGAGGTGATACGCAGTATTTT.

The chain carries TRBV9 and TRBJ2-1, with D tentatively TRBD1 or TRBD2 (5 bases each). Germline V gene lookup returns CDR1 SGDLS and CDR2 YYNGEE. Trimming took 3 bases from V and 5 from J, leaving 15 bases between them. The CDR3 has 15 residues. This CDR3 reads CASSGGPLGHNEQFF. Here the CDR3 DNA reads TGTGCCAGCAGCGGGGGACCCTTAGGGCACAATGAGCAGTTCTTC. Complete variable domain (other parts from reference TRBV9 and TRBJ2-1): DSGVTQTPKHLITATGQRVTLRCSPRSGDLSVYWYQQSLDQGLQFLIQYYNGEERAKGNILERFSAQQFPDLHSELNLSSLELGDSALYFCASSGGPLGHNEQFFGPGTRLTVL.

The chain recombines TRBV18 with TRBJ1-2; 10 positions match TRBD1. CDR3 length: 15 residues. Germline lookup yields CDR1 KGHSH and CDR2 LQKENI. V shed 0 bases and J 6 bases; nucleotides not matched to a gene: 4. The CDR3 protein is CASSPPGTGVNGYTF. CDR3 DNA: TGTGCCAGCTCACCACCGGGGACAGGGGTCAATGGCTACACCTTC.

This clonotype came up a few times. This chain uses TRBV4-1 with TRBJ2-7; 12 positions match TRBD2. The CDR3 covers 15 residues. V lost 2 bases and J lost 4; bases outside the gene matches: 3. The germline V gene encodes CDR1 MGHRA and CDR2 YSYEKL. The CDR3 reads CASSQRLAGEYEQYF. In nucleotides, the CDR3 is TGCGCCAGCAGCCAAAGACTAGCGGGAGAGTACGAGCAGTACTTC.

The table lists this clonotype with many counts. This chain uses TRBV28 with TRBJ1-5; possibly TRBD1 for D (6 bases). Germline CDR1 MDHEN, CDR2 SYDVKM. V was shortened by 1 base and J by 0 bases, with 10 bases between the two germline ends. The CDR3 runs 16 residues. The CDR3 protein is CASSLLGGLSNQPQHF. DNA for the CDR3: TGTGCCAGCAGTTTATTGGGGGGCCTTAGCAATCAGCCCCAGCATTTT.

The chain employs TRBV20-1 and TRBJ2-6; no reliable D call. The germline V gene encodes CDR1 DFQATT and CDR2 SNEGSKA (reference sequence). The ends were cut back, 3 bases at V and 4 bases at J, with 7 bases in the middle. The CDR3 extends over 13 amino acids. As DNA, the CDR3 is TGCAGTGCTAGGCTTGGAGGGGCCAACGTCCTGACTTTC. This codes for CSARLGGANVLTF.

At least ten counts were recorded for this clonotype. The chain links TRBV28 to TRBJ2-5, with 11 bases lining up with TRBD1. The V segment lost 6 bases and the J segment 4 bases; nucleotides outside the gene matches: 13. The germline CDR1 and CDR2 sequences are MDHEN and SYDVKM. There are 17 residues in the CDR3. The CDR3 DNA follows: TGTGCCAGCAGATCGCCGGGACAGGGGGTGTCAGGAGAGACCCAGTACTTC. Protein: CASRSPGQGVSGETQYF.

This clonotype was counted many times. V gene TRBV2 combines with J gene TRBJ2-7; 15 positions match TRBD2. Germline V CDR1 and CDR2: SNHLY, FYNNEI. The CDR3 runs to 17 residues. Losses at the gene ends were 1 base for V and 4 bases for J; bases not matched to a gene: 5. The CDR3 loop is CASSEVRGLAGGYEQYF. CDR3 sequence (DNA): TGTGCCAGCAGTGAAGTCAGAGGACTAGCGGGAGGGTACGAGCAGTACTTC.

This clonotype was seen ten or more times. The chain carries TRBV5-1 and TRBJ1-1; unclear D gene. Trimming took off 6 bases at V and 1 base at J, with 13 bases between the two ends. Germline CDR1 and CDR2: SGHRS and YFSETQ. The CDR3 loop spans 14 amino acids. DNA for the CDR3: TGCGCCAGCAACATTCAGCCGGAGAACACTGAAGCTTTCTTT. This sequence encodes CASNIQPENTEAFF.

There are a few counts of this clonotype. The chain combines TRBV19 with TRBJ2-7, with 9 bases aligning to TRBD2. The CDR3 has 15 residues. With V trimmed by 6 bases and J by 2 bases, 8 bases remained unmatched. Looked up from germline, CDR1 is LNHDA and CDR2 is SQIVND (reference sequence). CDR3 nucleotides: TGTGCCAGTAGCGCCGCTTTAGCGGGGGCCTACGAGCAGTACTTC. Amino acid sequence: CASSAALAGAYEQYF.

The gene calls are TRBV28 and TRBJ2-3; 10 positions agree with TRBD2. In germline, CDR1 is MDHEN, CDR2 SYDVKM. CDR3 size: 14 residues. V gave up 8 bases and J gave up 5 bases; unmatched junction bases: 7. DNA of the CDR3: TGTGCCAGCCAAGCGGGAGGGCCTGAAGATACGCAGTATTTT. This sequence encodes CASQAGGPEDTQYF. Complete variable domain (other parts from reference TRBV28 and TRBJ2-3): DVKVTQSSRYLVKRTGEKVFLECVQDMDHENMFWYRQDPGLGLRLIYFSYDVKMKEKGDIPEGYSVSREKKERFSLILESASTNQTSMYLCASQAGGPEDTQYFGPGTRLTVL.

V gene TRBV6-1 combines with J gene TRBJ1-5; tentatively, D is TRBD1 (6 bases). CDR3 length: 13 residues. Germline V gene data show CDR1 as MNHNS and CDR2 as SASEGT. The germline V and J ends were trimmed by 7 bases and 5 bases, with 12 bases remaining between them. CDR3 nucleotides: TGTGCCAGCACCGAAGGGGGTTATCAGCCCCAGCATTTT. This gives the protein CASTEGGYQPQHF.